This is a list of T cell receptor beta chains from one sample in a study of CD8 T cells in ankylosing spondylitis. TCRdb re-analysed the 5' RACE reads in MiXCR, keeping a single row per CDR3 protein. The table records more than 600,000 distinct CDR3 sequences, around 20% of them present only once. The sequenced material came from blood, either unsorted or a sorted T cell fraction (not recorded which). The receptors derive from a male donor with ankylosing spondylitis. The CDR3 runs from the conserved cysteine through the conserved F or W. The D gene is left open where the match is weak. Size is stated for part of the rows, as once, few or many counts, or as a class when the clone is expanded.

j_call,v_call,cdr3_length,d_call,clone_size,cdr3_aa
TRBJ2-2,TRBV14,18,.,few,CASSQDLLLGELTGELFF
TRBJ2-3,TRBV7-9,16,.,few,CASSLLEGSGLDTQYF
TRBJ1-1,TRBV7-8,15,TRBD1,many,CASSLIQQGDTEAFF
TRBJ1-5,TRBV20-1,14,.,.,CSASNPGRDQPQHF
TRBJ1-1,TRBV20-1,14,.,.,CSASRSGPNTEAFF
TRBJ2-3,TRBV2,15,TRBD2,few,CASSDLAGYTDTQYF
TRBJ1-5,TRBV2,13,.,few,CASNPGGAQPQHF
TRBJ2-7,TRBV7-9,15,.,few,CASSLGASPPYEQYF
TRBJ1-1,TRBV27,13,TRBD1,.,CASRGQLYTEAFF
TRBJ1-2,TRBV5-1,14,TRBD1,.,CASSPGTGARGYTF
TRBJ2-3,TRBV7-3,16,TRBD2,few,CASSSGLAGRRDTQYF
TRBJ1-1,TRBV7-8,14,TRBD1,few,CASSLGQGGAEAFF
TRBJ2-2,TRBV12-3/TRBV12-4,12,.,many,CASAQGTGELFF
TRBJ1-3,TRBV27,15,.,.,CASSPHPDTGNTIYF
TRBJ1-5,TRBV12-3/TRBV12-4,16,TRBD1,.,CASSWGQGLPGQPQHF
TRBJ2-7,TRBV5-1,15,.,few,CASSLGTEVTYEQYF